Below are 19 T cell receptor beta chains sequenced from a single sample in a study of vaccination effects on CD4 cells after COVID-19. Within the ViraFEST assay, antigen-specific CD4+ T cells underwent expansion with viral peptide pools prior to sequencing. Subsequent to about 10 days of culture, CD4+ T cells were isolated. Nucleocapsid antibody tests were negative, and the vaccine recipients had no prior SARS-CoV-2 infection. Sequencing was performed with immunoSEQ multiplex PCR; in TCRdb, only in-frame clones are kept and a portion is missing. The data show tens of thousands of clones, approximately 64% seen once. What these receptors recognize is not known. This specimen was CD4+ T cells from PBMCs cultured with HCoV-OC43 spike peptides, taken before COVID-19 vaccination. As to subset: HCoV-OC43 spike overlapping peptide pool stimulation. The receptors were gathered from a human donor who received a COVID-19 vaccine.

CDR3 DNA: TGTGCCAGCAGCCAAGAGCGTGGGGTAGGGACTAGCGAGAGGGGTGAGCAGTTCTTC. Translating it yields CASSQERGVGTSERGEQFF. The chain carries TRBV3-1 (or the pseudogene TRBV3-2) and TRBJ2-1, with 10 positions matching TRBD2. Looked up from germline, CDR1 is LGHDT and CDR2 is YNNKEL (reference sequence). The CDR3 loop spans 19 amino acids. The V and J ends lost 0 bases and 9 bases, in that order; junction bases with no gene match: 17.

The gene calls are TRBV6-5 and TRBJ1-4, with D possibly being TRBD1 (5 bases). CDR1 is MNHEY and CDR2 is SVGAGI in the germline V gene. The length of the CDR3 is 15 residues. Trimming shortened V by 0 bases and J by 8 bases, and 13 bases separated the two germline ends. This chain's CDR3 is CASSYSGYSGEKLFF. CDR3 DNA sequence: TGTGCCAGCAGTTACTCCGGCTATTCAGGGGAAAAACTGTTTTTT.

This chain links TRBV5-6 with TRBJ1-2; no reliable D call. The CDR3 extends over 13 amino acids. Deletions cut 1 base from V and 4 bases from J, with 8 bases between. The V gene's germline CDR1 is SGHDT and CDR2 YYEEEE. The CDR3 is CASSLRSLYGYTF. Here the CDR3 DNA reads TGTGCCAGCAGCTTGCGAAGCCTCTATGGCTACACCTTC.

This chain joins TRBV3-1 (or the pseudogene TRBV3-2) and TRBJ2-3; D remains unclear. CDR1 is LGHDT, CDR2 YNNKEL, per germline (reference sequence). Trimming cost V 4 bases and J 0 bases, with 14 bases left between them. The CDR3 covers 16 residues. This CDR3 is CASSPRTVISTDTQYF. CDR3 DNA: TGTGCCAGCAGCCCCCGTACGGTCATAAGCACAGATACGCAGTATTTT.

The V and J genes are TRBV14 and TRBJ2-1; D is ambiguous. Trimming removed 1 base at V and 4 bases at J, with 11 bases between. Germline CDR1 SGHDN, CDR2 FVKESK. There are 15 residues in the CDR3. The chain's CDR3 is CASSQGVFPYNEQFF. CDR3 in DNA: TGTGCCAGCAGCCAAGGGGTATTCCCTTACAATGAGCAGTTCTTC.

This clone was seen a handful of times. The V gene is TRBV14, the J gene TRBJ1-2; D possibly corresponds to TRBD1 (6 bases). V lost 6 bases, J lost 5 bases, and 25 bases lay in between. The CDR3 covers 17 residues. Germline V CDR1 and CDR2: SGHDN, FVKESK. The chain's CDR3 is CASRNLNPGQLNYGYTF. Here the CDR3 DNA reads TGTGCCAGCAGGAACCTTAACCCCGGACAGTTAAATTATGGCTACACCTTC.

The CDR3 DNA reads TGTGCCAGCAGCTTCAGGGAAGTCGGCAAAAACATTCAGTACTTC. It codes for CASSFREVGKNIQYF. The J gene is TRBJ2-4, the V gene TRBV11-2, with D perhaps TRBD1 (5 bases). This CDR3 spans 15 amino acids. Germline V gives CDR1 SGHAT, CDR2 FQNNGV. The V end was cut by 3 bases, the J end by 3 bases, with 12 bases between.

The V gene is TRBV7-6, the J gene TRBJ2-5; D is uncertain. Germline values: CDR1 SGHVS, CDR2 FNYEAQ. CDR3 length equals 12 residues. V was cut by 8 bases and J by 0 bases, with 7 bases left in between. CDR3 region: CASRKYQETQYF. Here the CDR3 DNA reads TGTGCCAGCCGAAAGTACCAAGAGACCCAGTACTTC.

The chain links TRBV24-1 to TRBJ2-1; 9 bases match TRBD2. Germline lookup yields CDR1 KGHDR and CDR2 SFDVKD. This CDR3 region has 14 residues. The junction had 3 bases not matched to a gene; V was cut back by 5 bases and J by 5 bases. The CDR3 reads CATSASGRHNEQFF. Here the CDR3 DNA reads TGTGCCACCAGTGCCAGCGGGAGGCACAATGAGCAGTTCTTC.

The rearrangement uses TRBV5-1 and TRBJ1-1; D call uncertain. Germline CDR1 and CDR2: SGHRS and YFSETQ. The CDR3 is 12 amino acids. Trimming stripped 2 bases from V and 3 bases from J, with 5 bases between. The CDR3, as DNA: TGCGCCAGCAGCTTTCAGGACACTGAAGCTTTCTTT. Translated: CASSFQDTEAFF.

The V call is TRBV27, the J call TRBJ1-5; possibly TRBD1 for D (5 bases). Germline values: CDR1 MNHEY, CDR2 SMNVEV (reference sequence). V lost 4 bases to trimming and J lost 6 bases, with 13 bases between them. The CDR3 is 14 residues long. The CDR3 loop is CASSSQGNRQPQHF. DNA for the CDR3: TGTGCCAGCAGTTCCCAGGGTAACCGTCAGCCCCAGCATTTT.

The chain recombines TRBV19 with TRBJ1-2; D is uncertain. The V gene's germline CDR1 is LNHDA and CDR2 SQIVND (reference sequence). V lost 3 bases to trimming and J lost 8 bases, with 13 bases between them. This CDR3 is built from 13 residues. The CDR3 bases are TGTGCCAGTAGTATTGATGAGGCCGTGGGCTACACCTTC. Amino acids: CASSIDEAVGYTF.

This chain connects TRBV5-4 to TRBJ1-5; possibly TRBD1 for D (5 bases). Germline loops: CDR1 SGHNT, CDR2 YYREEE (reference sequence). The CDR3 totals 12 residues. Deletions cut 3 bases from V and 5 bases from J, with 6 bases between. CDR3 residues: CASSSGDQPQHF. The CDR3 DNA sequence: TGTGCCAGCAGCTCGGGGGATCAGCCCCAGCATTTT.

This clone was recorded once. The genes are TRBV24-1 and TRBJ2-5; D remains ambiguous. The CDR3 spans 13 residues. Looked up from germline, CDR1 is KGHDR and CDR2 is SFDVKD. V was shortened by 3 bases and J by 0 bases, with 4 bases between the two germline ends. CDR3 protein: CATSDPYQETQYF. The CDR3 nucleotides read TGTGCCACCAGTGATCCGTACCAAGAGACCCAGTACTTC.

This clone has a handful of counts. This chain connects TRBV11-2 to TRBJ2-5; 7 bases match TRBD2. The V gene end was trimmed by 5 bases and the J gene end by 2 bases; junction bases not matched to a gene: 14. The CDR3 is made up of 17 amino acids. The germline V gene encodes CDR1 SGHAT and CDR2 FQNNGV. Here the CDR3 DNA reads TGTGCCAGCAGCCAATCTAATTGGGAGGGGATACAAGAGACCCAGTACTTC. Residues: CASSQSNWEGIQETQYF.

By proportion, this clone is medium-sized (0.01 to 0.1%). The CDR3 DNA follows: TGTGCCAGCAGTGAAGAGGACACCGGGGAGCTGTTTTTT. This codes for CASSEEDTGELFF. V is TRBV6-4 and J is TRBJ2-2; D is unresolved. Trimming cost V 3 bases and J 3 bases, with 5 bases left between them. Germline V gene data show CDR1 as MRHNA and CDR2 as SNTAGT. The CDR3 length is 13 residues.

V is TRBV11-2 and J is TRBJ2-1; no clear D. This CDR3 spans 17 amino acids. V was shortened by 3 bases and J by 6 bases, with 21 bases between the two germline ends. CDR1 and CDR2 (germline): SGHAT, FQNNGV. As DNA, the CDR3 is TGTGCCAGCAGCTTCTTTACGGATCCCGTGACCCGCAATGAGCAGTTCTTC. Translation gives CASSFFTDPVTRNEQFF.

The V call is TRBV30, the J call TRBJ2-2; D remains ambiguous. The CDR3 spans 13 residues. CDR1 is GTSNPN, CDR2 SVGIG, per germline (reference sequence). Trimming stripped 0 bases from V and 3 bases from J, with 5 bases between. CDR3 sequence reads: CAWSVAHTGELFF. The CDR3 coding sequence is TGTGCCTGGAGTGTAGCACACACCGGGGAGCTGTTTTTT.

This sequence joins TRBV15 and TRBJ2-7; D unresolved. The length of the CDR3 is 16 residues. From germline, CDR1 is LNHNV and CDR2 YYDKDF (reference sequence). Trimming shortened V by 0 bases and J by 3 bases, and 15 bases separated the two germline ends. CDR3 residues: CATSRDPSGLHYEQYF. The CDR3 DNA is TGTGCCACCAGCAGAGATCCGTCGGGCCTCCACTACGAGCAGTACTTC.